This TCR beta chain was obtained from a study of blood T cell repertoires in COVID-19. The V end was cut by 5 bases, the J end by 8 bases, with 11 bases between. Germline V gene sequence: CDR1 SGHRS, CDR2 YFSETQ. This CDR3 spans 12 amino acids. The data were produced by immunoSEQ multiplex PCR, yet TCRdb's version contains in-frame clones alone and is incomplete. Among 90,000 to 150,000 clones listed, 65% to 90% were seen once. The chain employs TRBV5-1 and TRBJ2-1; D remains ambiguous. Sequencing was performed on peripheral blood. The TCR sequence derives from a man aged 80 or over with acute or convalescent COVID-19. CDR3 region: CASSSYSDEQFF. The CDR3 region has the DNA TGCGCCAGCAGTTCATACTCGGATGAGCAGTTCTTC.